The 6 T cell receptor beta chains below were found in one sample sequenced in a study of cytomegalovirus exposure and HLA in healthy donors. PCR amplification relied on 60 Vbeta primers (plus 13 Jbeta primers). Here immunoSEQ multiplex PCR was the method, and the copy in TCRdb shows in-frame clones only, minus some. The sample totals approximately 58,000 clones. Sequenced: PBMCs. The receptors come from a woman younger than 30 in good health and CMV-seronegative.

The J gene is TRBJ2-7, the V gene TRBV5-1; 7 positions match TRBD1. CDR3 length: 14 amino acids. J lost 7 bases, V lost 0 bases, and 7 bases had no gene match. Germline CDR1 SGHRS, CDR2 YFSETQ. For the CDR3, the DNA is TGCGCCAGCAGCTTGGGGGGACAGTTCGGGGAGCAGTACTTC. Encoded protein: CASSLGGQFGEQYF.

The gene calls are TRBV18 and TRBJ1-1; TRBD1 might be the D (5 bases). Germline V gene data show CDR1 as KGHSH and CDR2 as LQKENI. The CDR3 runs 13 residues. The V end was cut by 4 bases, the J end by 7 bases, with 13 bases between. CDR3 in DNA: TGTGCCAGCTCACGGGGGACGGAGGGTGAAGCTTTCTTT. Translating it yields CASSRGTEGEAFF. The variable domain in full, with the rest retrieved from reference TRBV18 and TRBJ1-1, is NAGVMQNPRHLVRRRGQEARLRCSPMKGHSHVYWYRQLPEEGLKFMVYLQKENIIDESGMPKERFSAEFPKEGPSILRIQQVVRGDSAAYFCASSRGTEGEAFFGQGTRLTVV.

The V gene is TRBV9, the J gene TRBJ1-2; possible D gene TRBD1, 6 bases. The V end was cut by 4 bases, the J end by 4 bases, with 14 bases between. In germline, CDR1 is SGDLS, CDR2 YYNGEE. CDR3 length equals 14 residues. CDR3 nucleotide sequence: TGTGCCAGCAGCCCTCGGGACACTGCCTATGGCTACACCTTC. The encoded protein is CASSPRDTAYGYTF.

The chain combines TRBV18 with TRBJ2-2, with D hard to call. V lost 6 bases to trimming and J lost 0 bases, with 14 bases between them. The germline CDR1 and CDR2 sequences are KGHSH and LQKENI. CDR3 length: 16 amino acids. CDR3 protein: CASSPAYPPNTGELFF. In nucleotides, the CDR3 is TGTGCCAGCTCCCCCGCCTACCCCCCGAACACCGGGGAGCTGTTTTTT.

J is TRBJ2-7 and V is TRBV25-1; TRBD1 matches at 8 bases. The CDR3 contains 15 residues. Trimming removed 3 bases from V and 2 bases from J; junction bases left unmatched: 6. Germline-derived CDR1 and CDR2 are MGHDK and SYGVNS. In nucleotides, the CDR3 is TGTGCCAGCAGTGATCCGGGACAGGCCGCCTACGAGCAGTACTTC. As protein: CASSDPGQAAYEQYF.

The V call is TRBV6-5, the J call TRBJ1-2; the D gene is possibly TRBD1 (6 bases). Germline-derived CDR1 and CDR2 are MNHEY and SVGAGI. Trimming took 7 bases from V and 5 from J, leaving 8 bases between them. This CDR3 contains 11 residues. The CDR3 here is CASTRGYGYTF. In DNA, the CDR3 is TGTGCCAGCACCAGGGGATATGGCTACACCTTC.